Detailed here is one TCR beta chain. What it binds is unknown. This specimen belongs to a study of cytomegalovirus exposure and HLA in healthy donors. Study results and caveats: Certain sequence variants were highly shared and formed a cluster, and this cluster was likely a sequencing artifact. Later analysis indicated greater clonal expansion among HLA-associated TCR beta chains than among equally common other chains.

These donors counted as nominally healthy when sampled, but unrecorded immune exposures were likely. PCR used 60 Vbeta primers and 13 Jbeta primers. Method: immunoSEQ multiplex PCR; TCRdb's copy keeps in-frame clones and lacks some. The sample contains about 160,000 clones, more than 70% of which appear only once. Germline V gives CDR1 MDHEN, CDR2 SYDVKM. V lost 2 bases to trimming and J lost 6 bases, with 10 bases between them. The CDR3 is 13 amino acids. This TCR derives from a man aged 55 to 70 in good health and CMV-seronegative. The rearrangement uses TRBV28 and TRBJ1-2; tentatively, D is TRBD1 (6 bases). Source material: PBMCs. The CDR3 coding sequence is TGTGCCAGCAGTTTAGTCCCAGGGGATGGCTACACCTTC. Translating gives CASSLVPGDGYTF.